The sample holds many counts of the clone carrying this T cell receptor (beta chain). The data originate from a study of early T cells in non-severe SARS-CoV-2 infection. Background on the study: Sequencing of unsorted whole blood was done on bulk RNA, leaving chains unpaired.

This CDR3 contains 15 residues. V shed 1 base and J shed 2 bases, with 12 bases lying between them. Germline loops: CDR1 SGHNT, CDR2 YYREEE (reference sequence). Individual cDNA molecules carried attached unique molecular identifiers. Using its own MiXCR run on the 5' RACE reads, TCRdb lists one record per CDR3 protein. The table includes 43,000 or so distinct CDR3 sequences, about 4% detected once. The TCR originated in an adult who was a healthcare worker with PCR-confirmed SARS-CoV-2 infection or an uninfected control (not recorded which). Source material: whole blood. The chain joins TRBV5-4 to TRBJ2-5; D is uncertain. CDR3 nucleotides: TGTGCCAGCAGCTTGTTCTACTTGCCACAAGAGACCCAGTACTTC. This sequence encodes CASSLFYLPQETQYF.